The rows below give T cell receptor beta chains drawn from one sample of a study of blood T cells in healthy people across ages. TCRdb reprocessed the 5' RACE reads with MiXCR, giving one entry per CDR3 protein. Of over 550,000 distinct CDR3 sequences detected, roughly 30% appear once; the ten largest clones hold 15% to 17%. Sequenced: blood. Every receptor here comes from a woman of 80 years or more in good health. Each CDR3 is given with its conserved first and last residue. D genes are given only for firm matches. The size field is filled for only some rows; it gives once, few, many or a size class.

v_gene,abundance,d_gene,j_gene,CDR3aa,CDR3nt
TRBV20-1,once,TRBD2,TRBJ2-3,CSARDRAGGLYSTDTQYF,TGCAGTGCTAGAGATCGGGCGGGGGGCCTATATAGCACAGATACGCAGTATTTT
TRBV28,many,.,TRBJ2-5,CASSPAGGGRYVRTQYF,TGTGCCAGCAGTCCTGCCGGCGGAGGGAGATACGTAAGGACCCAGTACTTC
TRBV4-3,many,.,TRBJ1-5,CASSQLLYSNQPQHF,TGCGCCAGCAGCCAGCTCCTCTATAGCAATCAGCCCCAGCATTTT
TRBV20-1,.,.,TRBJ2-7,CSAARGSSPSYEQYF,TGCAGTGCTGCCCGTGGCAGCAGTCCCTCCTACGAGCAGTACTTC
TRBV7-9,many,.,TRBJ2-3,CASSPGDRGNTDTQYF,TGTGCCAGCAGCCCTGGGGATCGGGGGAACACAGATACGCAGTATTTT
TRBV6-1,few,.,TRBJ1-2,CASSEVAYGYTF,TGTGCCAGCAGTGAAGTGGCGTATGGTTACACCTTC
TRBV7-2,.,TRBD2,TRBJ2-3,CASSLPGAGGADTQYF,TGCGCCAGCAGCTTACCCGGGGCGGGAGGAGCAGATACGCAGTATTTT
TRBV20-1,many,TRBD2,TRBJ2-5,CSASKTSGGAVVETQYF,TGCAGTGCTAGCAAAACTAGCGGGGGGGCCGTTGTCGAGACCCAGTACTTC
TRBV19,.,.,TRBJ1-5,CASWIRGGNQPQHF,TGTGCCAGTTGGATAAGGGGTGGCAATCAGCCCCAGCATTTT
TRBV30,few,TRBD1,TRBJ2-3,CAWSVQGRSTDTQYF,TGTGCCTGGAGTGTACAGGGGCGAAGCACAGATACGCAGTATTTT
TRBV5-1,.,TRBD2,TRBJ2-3,CASSLPRLAVATDTRYF,TGCGCCAGCAGCTTGCCGAGACTAGCGGTGGCCACAGATACGCGGTATTTT
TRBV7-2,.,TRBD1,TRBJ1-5,CASSFWTGEEQPQHF,TGTGCCAGCAGCTTCTGGACAGGGGAGGAGCAGCCCCAGCATTTT
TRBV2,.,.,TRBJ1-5,CASSENVGNQPQHF,TGTGCCAGCAGTGAGAATGTGGGAAATCAGCCCCAGCATTTT
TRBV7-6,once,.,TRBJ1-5,CASSLRGERHQPQHF,TGTGCCAGCAGCTTAAGGGGGGAGCGTCATCAGCCCCAGCATTTT
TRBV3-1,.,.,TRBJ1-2,CASSQVRQGTSYGYTF,TGTGCCAGCAGCCAAGTCCGGCAGGGGACGAGCTATGGCTACACCTTC
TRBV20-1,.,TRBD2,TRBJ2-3,CSAQTSPSTDTQYF,TGCAGTGCCCAGACTAGCCCTAGCACAGATACGCAGTATTTT
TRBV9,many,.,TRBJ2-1,CASSPAGTTYNEQFF,TGTGCCAGCAGCCCCGCCGGGACAACCTACAATGAGCAGTTCTTC
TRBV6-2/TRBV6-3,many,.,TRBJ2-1,CASSDPGNSNEQFF,TGTGCCAGCAGTGATCCGGGCAACTCCAATGAGCAGTTCTTC
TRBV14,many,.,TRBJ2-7,CASSQFYEQYF,TGTGCCAGCAGCCAATTCTACGAGCAGTACTTC
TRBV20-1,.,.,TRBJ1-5,CSASSPLLNQPQHF,TGCAGTGCTAGTTCTCCGTTACTTAATCAGCCCCAGCATTTT
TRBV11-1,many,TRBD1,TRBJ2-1,CASSLGQGQDNEQFF,TGTGCCAGCAGCTTAGGACAGGGGCAGGACAATGAGCAGTTCTTC
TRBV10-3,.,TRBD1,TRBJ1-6,CAIKGDRGGSSPLHF,TGTGCCATCAAAGGGGACAGGGGAGGCAGTTCACCCCTCCACTTT
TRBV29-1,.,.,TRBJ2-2,CSVDPGNTGELFF,TGCAGCGTTGACCCGGGGAACACCGGGGAGCTGTTTTTT
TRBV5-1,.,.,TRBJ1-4,CASSLDGTGYEKLFF,TGCGCCAGCAGCTTGGACGGGACTGGTTATGAAAAACTGTTTTTT
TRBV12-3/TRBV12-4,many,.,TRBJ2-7,CASSRGSGSQYF,TGTGCCAGCAGTAGAGGTTCGGGGTCCCAGTACTTC